This T cell receptor beta chain originates from a study of cytomegalovirus exposure and HLA in healthy donors. Whole-study findings and limits: Earlier analysis found most TCR beta V segments productive about 87% or about 30% of the time.

Primers included in the PCR were 60 Vbeta and 13 Jbeta primers. Repertoires were generated with immunoSEQ multiplex PCR, while TCRdb's copy carries only in-frame clones and drops some. The data show 65,000 or so clones, around 73% seen once. In the case of this clone: Antigen: not known.

This TCR came from a girl aged 5-17 years in good health and CMV-seropositive. The sample was PBMCs.

CDR3 DNA sequence: TGTGCCAGCAGCTTGGCACCTAGCGGGATCACAGATACGCAGTATTTT. This encodes CASSLAPSGITDTQYF. The V and J genes are TRBV5-4 and TRBJ2-3; 9 bases map to TRBD2. After removal of 0 bases from V and 2 bases from J, the junction contained 4 bases not matched to a gene. Germline assignment: CDR1 SGHNT and CDR2 YYREEE (reference sequence). This CDR3 comprises 16 residues. The full variable domain, in which reference TRBV5-4 and TRBJ2-3 provide the parts outside the CDR3, is ETGVTQSPTHLIKTRGQQVTLRCSSQSGHNTVSWYQQALGQGPQFIFQYYREEENGRGNFPPRFSGLQFPNYSSELNVNALELDDSALYLCASSLAPSGITDTQYFGPGTRLTVL.